This entry lists 11 T cell receptor beta chains sequenced from one sample in a study of T cells in localized non-small cell lung cancer. Some clones are missing from TCRdb's copy, which holds only in-frame ones; the method was immunoSEQ multiplex PCR. The sample includes more than 9,000 clones, 48% of them seen just once. Sequencing was performed on lymph node tissue, taken before any cancer treatment. All receptors derive from a woman between 40 and 69 years old with stage II squamous cell lung carcinoma.

The rearrangement uses TRBV29-1 and TRBJ2-2; 11 bases line up with TRBD2. Per the germline V gene, CDR1 is SQVTM and CDR2 is ANQGSEA. Trimming cost V 7 bases and J 5 bases; bases outside gene matches: 3. There are 13 residues in the CDR3. CDR3 amino acids: CSGTSGRTGELFF. CDR3 coding DNA: TGCAGCGGGACTAGCGGGCGAACCGGGGAGCTGTTTTTT.

The table lists this clone with a count of one. The chain joins TRBV10-2 to TRBJ1-1; D uncertain. This CDR3 region has 13 residues. V dropped 6 bases and J dropped 4 bases, with 12 bases sitting between them. Germline CDR1 is WSHSY and CDR2 is SAAADI. CDR3 in DNA: TGCGCCAGCAGCGACCCGAGGAGCACTGAAGCTTTCTTT. Translating gives CASSDPRSTEAFF.

Note on this clone: At one end, the junction sequence differs from germline, possibly due to a read error. The chain is built from TRBV29-1 and TRBJ2-6, with a possible D match to TRBD1 (5 bases). CDR3 length: 16 amino acids. Germline V gives CDR1 SQVTM, CDR2 ANQGSEA. CDR3 coding DNA: TGCAGTGTTAGTACAGTAACTCCCTCTGGGGCCAACATCCTGACTTTC. The encoded protein is CSVSTVTPSGANILTF.

This clone was observed a handful of times. The chain combines TRBV11-3 with TRBJ1-2; D perhaps matches TRBD1 (5 bases). V dropped 4 bases and J dropped 6 bases, with 15 bases sitting between them. Germline CDR1 is SGHNT and CDR2 is YENEEA. The CDR3 is 14 residues long. The CDR3 coding sequence is TGTGCCAGCAGCTCAAGGACAAGGGAGAATGGCTACACCTTC. Translated: CASSSRTRENGYTF.

This chain uses TRBV15 with TRBJ1-1, with 8 positions matching TRBD1. J gave up 3 bases and V 5 bases, and 5 bases lay outside the gene matches. Germline V gene sequence: CDR1 LNHNV, CDR2 YYDKDF (reference sequence). This CDR3 is 14 amino acids long. In DNA, the CDR3 is TGTGCCACCAGCTGGGGACAGGCGCACACTGAAGCTTTCTTT. It is translated as CATSWGQAHTEAFF.

This clone was seen only a few times. The V gene is TRBV6-1, the J gene TRBJ2-1, with D perhaps matching TRBD1 or TRBD2 (5 bases each). The CDR3 runs 13 residues. From germline, CDR1 is MNHNS and CDR2 SASEGT. The V gene lost 0 bases and the J gene lost 15 bases, with 15 bases spanning the gap. CDR3 sequence reads: CASSEARDQPRFF. Written as DNA, the CDR3 is TGTGCCAGCAGTGAAGCTAGGGACCAGCCAAGGTTCTTC.

The V call is TRBV30, the J call TRBJ1-2, with D possibly TRBD1 on 5 matching bases. The CDR3 is 12 amino acids. Trimming removed 2 bases at V and 7 bases at J, with 11 bases between. Germline assignment: CDR1 GTSNPN and CDR2 SVGIG (reference sequence). The CDR3 DNA is TGTGCCTGGAGTTCGGGGGGAAGTGGCTACACCTTC. Its translation is CAWSSGGSGYTF. The full variable domain, rest sourced from reference TRBV30 and TRBJ1-2, is SQTIHQWPATLVQPVGSPLSLECTVEGTSNPNLYWYRQAAGRGLQLLFYSVGIGQISSEVPQNLSASRPQDRQFILSSKKLLLSDSGFYLCAWSSGGSGYTFGSGTRLTVV.

The rearrangement links TRBV6-8 to TRBJ1-2; TRBD1 is a possible D gene (5 bases). Between the trimmed V and J ends, which lost 3 bases and 6 bases, there was a span of 14 bases. The CDR3 is 14 residues long. Germline CDR1 reads MNHGY; CDR2 reads SAAAGT. CDR3 loop: CASSYRGRRHGYTF. The DNA for the CDR3 is TGTGCCAGCAGTTATAGGGGTCGACGTCATGGCTACACCTTC.

This chain joins TRBV10-3 and TRBJ2-1, with 10 bases that match TRBD2. There are 12 residues in the CDR3. In germline, CDR1 is ENHRY, CDR2 SYGVKD. With 10 bases clipped from V and 6 bases from J, the junction kept 3 bases outside the gene matches. The CDR3 is CASGLAANEQFF. In DNA, the CDR3 is TGTGCCAGCGGACTAGCGGCCAATGAGCAGTTCTTC.

The CDR3 here is CASRKQDTYGYTF. The CDR3 coding sequence is TGTGCCAGTAGAAAACAGGACACCTATGGCTACACCTTC. The rearrangement links TRBV19 to TRBJ1-2, with D maybe TRBD1 (5 bases). Germline V gene lookup returns CDR1 LNHDA and CDR2 SQIVND (reference sequence). V lost 6 bases and J lost 4, with 12 bases in between. There are 13 residues in the CDR3.

In its sample, this clone was seen many times. The rearrangement joins TRBV11-3 to TRBJ1-1, with TRBD1 as a possible D gene (5 bases). V lost 7 bases, J lost 5 bases, and 17 bases lay in between. Germline CDR1 SGHNT, CDR2 YENEEA. There are 14 residues in the CDR3. CDR3 amino acids: CASTGEGPGTEAFF. In nucleotides, the CDR3 is TGTGCCAGCACCGGGGAGGGGCCGGGGACTGAAGCTTTCTTT.